The 21 T cell receptor beta chains in this list originate from one sample, sequenced in a study of OX40 agonist ivuxolimab in advanced cancers. Profiled with immunoSEQ multiplex PCR; TCRdb holds only in-frame clones, not every one. The table has 15,000 to 20,000 clones, around 79% seen once. The source material was CD4+ or CD8+ T cells sorted from blood, sampled in a trial of the OX40 agonist ivuxolimab. The receptors derive from an adult with an advanced solid tumor such as melanoma, head and neck, liver or kidney cancer.

The chain couples TRBV5-1 to TRBJ1-1; unclear D gene. Between the trimmed V and J ends, which lost 2 bases and 7 bases, there was a span of 12 bases. Germline V CDR1 and CDR2: SGHRS, YFSETQ. This CDR3 comprises 13 residues. The CDR3 spells CASSFVPEYEAFF. The CDR3 nucleotides read TGCGCCAGCAGCTTTGTACCCGAGTATGAAGCTTTCTTT.

This rearrangement joins TRBV28 to TRBJ1-1, with 8 bases lining up with TRBD1. Germline lookup yields CDR1 MDHEN and CDR2 SYDVKM. CDR3 length: 15 residues. V was clipped by 3 bases and J by 0 bases; unmatched bases: 3. The CDR3 coding sequence is TGTGCCAGCAGTTTTCAGGGGGCCATGAACACTGAAGCTTTCTTT. This gives the protein CASSFQGAMNTEAFF. The full variable domain, in which reference TRBV28 and TRBJ1-1 provide the parts outside the CDR3, is DVKVTQSSRYLVKRTGEKVFLECVQDMDHENMFWYRQDPGLGLRLIYFSYDVKMKEKGDIPEGYSVSREKKERFSLILESASTNQTSMYLCASSFQGAMNTEAFFGQGTRLTVV.

The chain uses TRBV4-2 and TRBJ1-2, with D possibly TRBD1 on 6 matching bases. The CDR3 is made up of 17 amino acids. Germline CDR1 LGHNA, CDR2 YNFKEQ. Trimming removed 2 bases at V and 2 bases at J, with 18 bases between. CDR3 region: CASSQPPDSVFNYGYTF. For the CDR3, the DNA is TGTGCCAGCAGCCAACCACCGGACAGCGTCTTCAACTATGGCTACACCTTC.

This clone showed up just a few times. This chain connects TRBV9 to TRBJ2-3, with D hard to call. CDR1 is SGDLS and CDR2 is YYNGEE in the germline V gene. V lost 4 bases and J lost 1, with 10 bases in between. The length of the CDR3 is 14 residues. The CDR3, as DNA: TGTGCCAGCAGCTCTGAGGTAGGCACAGATACGCAGTATTTT. This gives the protein CASSSEVGTDTQYF.

This clone has a count of ten or more. The chain links TRBV6-5 to TRBJ1-1; D gene uncertain. There are 15 residues in the CDR3. Germline CDR1 reads MNHEY; CDR2 reads SVGAGI. Trimming cost V 4 bases and J 1 base, with 13 bases left between them. The CDR3 spells CASSSSPFENTEAFF. Written as DNA, the CDR3 is TGTGCCAGCAGTTCCTCCCCTTTTGAGAACACTGAAGCTTTCTTT.

This chain uses TRBV5-4 with TRBJ2-5; a possible D gene is TRBD2 (6 bases). There are 18 residues in the CDR3. CDR1 SGHNT and CDR2 YYREEE come from the germline V gene (reference sequence). Trimming cost V 4 bases and J 4 bases, with 26 bases left between them. The CDR3 nucleotides read TGTGCCAGCAGCCCCCGATATCGGACGGGAGAAAAGGCAGAGACCCAGTACTTC. Translated, it gives CASSPRYRTGEKAETQYF.

This CDR3 reads CASSGNRGKNTEAFF. The CDR3 DNA reads TGTGCCAGCAGCGGCAACAGGGGTAAGAACACTGAAGCTTTCTTT. V usage is TRBV12-1 and J usage is TRBJ1-1; the table assigns TRBD1, which was not confirmed against the DNA. TRBV12-1 is noted as a pseudogene. This CDR3 has 15 amino acids.

This clone was seen just once. This rearrangement joins TRBV5-6 to TRBJ2-7; a possible D gene is TRBD2 (5 bases). Germline lookup yields CDR1 SGHDT and CDR2 YYEEEE. V dropped 2 bases and J dropped 2 bases, with 8 bases sitting between them. This CDR3 region has 13 residues. CDR3 coding DNA: TGTGCCAGCAGCTTCCCGGGAACCTACGAGCAGTACTTC. This translates into CASSFPGTYEQYF. Full variable domain (missing parts from reference TRBV5-6 and TRBJ2-7): DAGVTQSPTHLIKTRGQQVTLRCSPKSGHDTVSWYQQALGQGPQFIFQYYEEEERQRGNFPDRFSGHQFPNYSSELNVNALLLGDSALYLCASSFPGTYEQYFGPGTRLTVT.

The chain uses TRBV2 and TRBJ2-7, with a possible D match to TRBD2 (5 bases). Germline-derived CDR1 and CDR2 are SNHLY and FYNNEI. The CDR3 covers 13 residues. V lost 6 bases and J lost 6, with 15 bases in between. Here the CDR3 DNA reads TGTGCCAGCAGAGCCCCCCAGCGGAGCGAGCAGTACTTC. It is translated as CASRAPQRSEQYF.

The chain couples TRBV7-9 to TRBJ1-6, with 8 bases lining up with TRBD1. CDR3 length: 15 amino acids. Germline V lookup: CDR1 SEHNR, CDR2 FQNEAQ (reference sequence). J was trimmed by 9 bases and V by 5 bases; bases with no gene match: 9. The CDR3 is CASSNGQGFTSPLHF. The CDR3 nucleotides read TGTGCCAGCAGCAACGGACAGGGTTTCACTTCACCCCTCCACTTT.

This sequence joins TRBV5-6 and TRBJ2-7; D not certain. CDR3 length equals 12 residues. V was shortened by 1 base and J by 2 bases, with 4 bases between the two germline ends. Germline V gene lookup returns CDR1 SGHDT and CDR2 YYEEEE. CDR3 in DNA: TGTGCCAGCAGCTTGCTCACCTACGAGCAGTACTTC. It codes for CASSLLTYEQYF.

The chain recombines TRBV7-9 with TRBJ1-1; D is unresolved. V was cut by 4 bases and J by 0 bases, with 6 bases left in between. The V gene's germline CDR1 is SEHNR and CDR2 FQNEAQ (reference sequence). The CDR3 consists of 13 residues. CDR3 in DNA: TGTGCCAGCAGCTCGTTCATGAACACTGAAGCTTTCTTT. This gives the protein CASSSFMNTEAFF.

In this sample, this clone turned up a few times. V gene TRBV21-1 combines with J gene TRBJ2-5. TRBV21-1 is a known pseudogene. There are 16 residues in the CDR3. As DNA, the CDR3 is TGTGCCAGCAGCAAGATATCCAGCAAATACCAAGAGACCCAGTACTTC. This encodes CASSKISSKYQETQYF.

This chain joins TRBV4-1 and TRBJ1-2; no definite D call. Per the germline V gene, CDR1 is MGHRA and CDR2 is YSYEKL. The V and J ends lost 2 bases and 4 bases respectively, with 5 bases between them. This CDR3 has 12 residues. The DNA for the CDR3 is TGCGCCAGCAGCCAACCTACCTATGGCTACACCTTC. The encoded protein is CASSQPTYGYTF.

This clone showed up just once. The gene calls are TRBV7-2 and TRBJ1-2; D call uncertain. This CDR3 region has 12 residues. The germline CDR1 and CDR2 sequences are SGHTA and FQGNSA. V was pared by 4 bases and J by 2 bases, with 5 bases between. The DNA for the CDR3 is TGTGCCAGCAGCTCCCGAAACTATGGCTACACCTTC. It codes for CASSSRNYGYTF.

This clone was found once. The V gene is TRBV11-2, the J gene TRBJ1-2, with 7 bases lining up with TRBD1. CDR3 length: 15 amino acids. J lost 7 bases, V lost 3 bases, and 11 bases had no gene match. Germline V gives CDR1 SGHAT, CDR2 FQNNGV. This CDR3 reads CASSFGPTGDSGYTF. In DNA, the CDR3 is TGTGCCAGCAGCTTTGGGCCCACAGGGGACTCTGGCTACACCTTC.

The chain couples TRBV6-5 to TRBJ2-7; tentatively, D is TRBD2 (6 bases). CDR1 MNHEY and CDR2 SVGAGI come from the germline V gene. The germline V and J ends were trimmed by 8 bases and 1 base, with 12 bases remaining between them. The CDR3 runs 13 residues. As DNA, the CDR3 is TGTGCCAGCGGGCTAGCGAGGTCCTACGAGCAGTACTTC. This codes for CASGLARSYEQYF.

V gene TRBV27 combines with J gene TRBJ2-2, with D perhaps matching TRBD1 or TRBD2 (5 bases each). Germline values: CDR1 MNHEY, CDR2 SMNVEV (reference sequence). The CDR3 consists of 16 residues. The germline V and J ends were trimmed by 3 bases and 6 bases, with 17 bases remaining between them. The CDR3 sequence: CASSFWGGGTPGELFF. DNA for the CDR3: TGTGCCAGCAGTTTCTGGGGTGGGGGAACACCCGGGGAGCTGTTTTTT.

This clone occurred a few times. This chain joins TRBV5-4 and TRBJ1-4; D is uncertain. Germline lookup yields CDR1 SGHNT and CDR2 YYREEE (reference sequence). The V end was cut by 4 bases, the J end by 6 bases, with 16 bases between. The CDR3 has 15 residues. CDR3 protein: CASSPPGEEDEKLFF. CDR3 nucleotide sequence: TGTGCCAGCAGCCCCCCCGGGGAGGAGGATGAAAAACTGTTTTTT.

This chain links TRBV7-9 with TRBJ1-3, with unresolved D. The CDR3 consists of 10 residues. V was cut by 5 bases and J by 8 bases, with 4 bases left in between. The germline V gene has CDR1 SEHNR and CDR2 FQNEAQ (reference sequence). The CDR3 spells CASSVDTIYF. The CDR3 DNA reads as TGTGCCAGCAGCGTCGACACCATATATTTT.

V gene TRBV5-1 combines with J gene TRBJ2-2, with D unresolved. This CDR3 contains 12 residues. CDR1 is SGHRS, CDR2 YFSETQ, per germline. V was trimmed by 4 bases and J by 4 bases, leaving 5 bases between them. CDR3 DNA sequence: TGCGCCAGCAGCCCCGGCACCGGGGAGCTGTTTTTT. Translating gives CASSPGTGELFF.